These 25 T cell receptor beta chains were sequenced from one sample in a study of identical twins. TCRdb reanalysed the 5' RACE reads using MiXCR and keeps one entry per CDR3 protein. The sample contains some 1,700,000 distinct CDR3 sequences, around a third of which appear only once. The sequencing sample was made of cord blood. The receptor source for this set is a newborn girl in good health.

The chain employs TRBV12-3 or TRBV12-4 and TRBJ2-5; either TRBD1 or TRBD2 may fit D (5 bases each). The CDR3 covers 15 residues. V was cut by 4 bases and J by 11 bases, with 23 bases left in between. The CDR3 DNA is TGTGCCAGCAGTTGGGCCGGGACCGAACCTTTTGGGCAGTACTTC. It codes for CASSWAGTEPFGQYF.

J is TRBJ2-5 and V is TRBV28, with TRBD2 matching over 10 bases. TRBJ2-7 matches the DNA end more closely, so the J call is doubtful. This CDR3 contains 16 residues. The germline CDR1 and CDR2 sequences are MDHEN and SYDVKM. The CDR3, as DNA: TGTGCCAGCAGTTTACCCAGACTAGCGGGCTCCTACGAGCAGTACTTC. This gives the protein CASSLPRLAGSYEQYF.

The chain is built from TRBV15 and TRBJ1-1; no clear D. With 0 bases removed from V and 3 bases from J, the gap between germline ends came to 5 bases. This CDR3 region has 13 residues. CDR1 and CDR2 from the germline V gene are LNHNV and YYDKDF (reference sequence). CDR3 bases: TGTGCCACCAGCAGAGATTCCTACACTGAAGCTTTCTTT. Its protein is CATSRDSYTEAFF. Using reference TRBV15 and TRBJ1-1 for the parts outside the CDR3, the full variable domain is DAMVIQNPRYQVTQFGKPVTLSCSQTLNHNVMYWYQQKSSQAPKLLFHYYDKDFNNEADTPDNFQSRRPNTSFCFLDIRSPGLGDTAMYLCATSRDSYTEAFFGQGTRLTVV.

Here the CDR3 reads CSGKAGESRDTQYF. The CDR3, as DNA: TGCAGTGGGAAGGCGGGAGAGTCGAGAGATACGCAGTATTTT. This rearrangement joins TRBV20-1 to TRBJ2-3; 7 bases match TRBD2. Germline loops: CDR1 DFQATT, CDR2 SNEGSKA (reference sequence). The CDR3 is 14 amino acids. Unmatched junction bases numbered 12, after V lost 7 bases and J lost 5 bases.

This clonotype was counted between two and nine times. V usage is TRBV29-1 and J usage is TRBJ2-7, with D uncertain. The CDR3 sequence is 11 residues long. Per the germline V gene, CDR1 is SQVTM and CDR2 is ANQGSEA. The V gene lost 2 bases and the J gene lost 6 bases, with 8 bases spanning the gap. In DNA form, the CDR3 reads TGCAGCGTTGAACAGGCAGCCGAGCAGTACTTC. Amino acid sequence: CSVEQAAEQYF.

The sample holds a few counts of this clonotype. This chain connects TRBV21-1 to TRBJ1-2; TRBD1 reflects the table's D call only, with no check against the DNA. TRBV21-1 is listed as a pseudogene. The CDR3 is 16 amino acids. The CDR3 DNA reads TGTGCCAGCAGGCCGGGACAGGGCTGTCCTAACTATGGCTACACCTTC. Translated: CASRPGQGCPNYGYTF.

In its sample, this clonotype was seen many times. The chain employs TRBV10-3 and TRBJ1-2; 8 nucleotides agree with TRBD1. The CDR3 sequence is 13 residues long. V lost 5 bases, J lost 3 bases, and 2 bases stayed unmatched. The germline V gene has CDR1 ENHRY and CDR2 SYGVKD. Here the CDR3 reads CAISQDRDYGYTF. The CDR3, as DNA: TGTGCCATCAGTCAGGACAGGGACTATGGCTACACCTTC.

The V and J genes are TRBV28 and TRBJ2-7, with D perhaps given as TRBD1 or TRBD2 (5 bases each). V was shortened by 2 bases and J by 3 bases, with 11 bases between the two germline ends. The CDR3 is made up of 14 amino acids. The germline V gene has CDR1 MDHEN and CDR2 SYDVKM. CDR3 nucleotide sequence: TGTGCCAGCAGTTTAAATGGGGGAGTCTACGAGCAGTACTTC. This encodes CASSLNGGVYEQYF.

The V gene is TRBV12-3 or TRBV12-4, the J gene TRBJ2-1, with 8 bases identical to TRBD2. The CDR3 contains 15 residues. Unmatched junction bases numbered 5, after V lost 1 base and J lost 6 bases. The CDR3 region has the DNA TGTGCCAGCAGTTTAGGAGCGGGAGTTATCAATGAGCAGTTCTTC. Translated: CASSLGAGVINEQFF.

A few counts support this clonotype. J is TRBJ1-1 and V is TRBV12-3 or TRBV12-4; D is undetermined. Between the trimmed V and J ends, which lost 3 bases and 0 bases, there was a span of 8 bases. CDR3 length equals 14 residues. In nucleotides, the CDR3 is TGTGCCAGCAGTTTCAACAGCTTGAACACTGAAGCTTTCTTT. This translates into CASSFNSLNTEAFF.

This clonotype was seen more than once but under ten times. V and J are TRBV20-1 and TRBJ2-1, with 7 bases lining up with TRBD2. The CDR3 contains 14 residues. Germline V gene sequence: CDR1 DFQATT, CDR2 SNEGSKA (reference sequence). Trimming removed 3 bases from V and 1 base from J; junction bases left unmatched: 3. CDR3 sequence (DNA): TGCAGTGCTAGTGCTAGCGGATCCTACAATGAGCAGTTCTTC. Protein product: CSASASGSYNEQFF.

With respect to this clonotype: Compared with germline, one end of the junction differs, possibly owing to a read error. V is TRBV27 and J is TRBJ2-7, with D maybe TRBD1 (6 bases). The CDR3 has 13 residues. The germline V gene has CDR1 MNHEY and CDR2 SMNVEV (reference sequence). Here the CDR3 DNA reads TGTGCCGGCAGACCGAACTCAGGGGTCGAGCAGTACTTC. This gives the protein CAGRPNSGVEQYF.

The chain joins TRBV10-1 to TRBJ2-7, with D unclear. This CDR3 has 13 residues. CDR1 and CDR2 (germline): WNHNN, SYGVQD (reference sequence). Trimming took 2 bases from V and 7 from J, leaving 12 bases between them. The CDR3 DNA follows: TGCGCCAGCAGTGAGCTCCCCCACGGTGAGCAGTACTTC. Its translation is CASSELPHGEQYF.

The J gene is TRBJ1-6, the V gene TRBV20-1; possible D gene TRBD1, 6 bases. V gave up 3 bases and J gave up 0 bases, with 15 bases separating them. Germline V gene lookup returns CDR1 DFQATT and CDR2 SNEGSKA (reference sequence). The CDR3 runs to 17 residues. CDR3 DNA sequence: TGCAGTGCTAGCCCCCTACAGGGTAGCTCCTATAATTCACCCCTCCACTTT. Amino acid sequence: CSASPLQGSSYNSPLHF.

The chain carries TRBV11-2 and TRBJ2-1; no definite D call. Germline-derived CDR1 and CDR2 are SGHAT and FQNNGV. The CDR3 length is 13 residues. V dropped 3 bases and J dropped 10 bases, with 13 bases sitting between them. CDR3 bases: TGTGCCAGCAGCTTTTCAGTTTCCTACGAGCAGTTCTTC. It specifies CASSFSVSYEQFF.

With respect to this clonotype: This may stem from a read error, because a much larger clone lies one nucleotide away. The chain recombines TRBV28 with TRBJ2-4; D may match TRBD1 or TRBD2 (6 bases each). With the DNA end fitting TRBJ2-7 better, the J assignment may be wrong. The CDR3 totals 16 residues. CDR1 is MDHEN, CDR2 SYDVKM, per germline. The CDR3 DNA reads TGTGCCAGCAGCTCCGCTTTGGGGGGCCTCTCCTACGAGCAGTACTTC. Residues: CASSSALGGLSYEQYF.

Turning to this clonotype: One junction end does not reproduce the germline sequence, and a read error may be involved. This chain uses TRBV2 with TRBJ2-7, with 10 positions matching TRBD2. CDR3 length: 15 amino acids. The germline CDR1 and CDR2 sequences are SNHLY and FYNNEI. This CDR3 reads CASSPGLADLYVQYF. The DNA of the CDR3 is TGTGCCAGCAGCCCCGGACTAGCGGACCTCTACGTGCAGTACTTC.

This rearrangement joins TRBV13 to TRBJ2-7; possibly TRBD1 for D (6 bases). Germline V lookup: CDR1 PRHDT, CDR2 FYEKMQ (reference sequence). The V end lost 7 bases, the J end lost 1 base, and 20 bases lay between the germline ends. This CDR3 comprises 16 residues. Here the CDR3 reads CASTTSLGGVSYEQYF. The CDR3 nucleotides are TGTGCCAGCACCACGAGCTTAGGGGGTGTTTCCTACGAGCAGTACTTC. Combining the CDR3 with reference TRBV13 and TRBJ2-7 gives the whole variable domain AAGVIQSPRHLIKEKRETATLKCYPIPRHDTVYWYQQGPGQDPQFLISFYEKMQSDKGSIPDRFSAQQFSDYHSELNMSSLELGDSALYFCASTTSLGGVSYEQYFGPGTRLTVT.

The chain couples TRBV5-1 to TRBJ2-7; TRBD2 matches 11 bases. With V trimmed by 0 bases and J by 12 bases, 14 bases remained unmatched. The CDR3 consists of 16 residues. The germline CDR1 and CDR2 sequences are SGHRS and YFSETQ. DNA of the CDR3: TGCGCCAGCAGCTTGGAGGCTAGCGGGAGGTTCCCCGCCCTGTACTTC. Translating it yields CASSLEASGRFPALYF.

As concerns this clonotype: With a much larger clone just one base away, this may be a read error. The V and J genes are TRBV12-3 or TRBV12-4 and TRBJ1-5; D may be TRBD1 (5 bases). The CDR3 has 13 amino acids. The CDR3 loop is CTSSGQPVRPQHF. The CDR3 DNA is TGTACCAGCAGTGGACAACCAGTCAGACCCCAGCATTTT.

This chain uses TRBV27 with TRBJ1-2; D uncertain. This CDR3 is built from 14 residues. V was trimmed by 2 bases and J by 4 bases, leaving 11 bases between them. Germline V CDR1 and CDR2: MNHEY, SMNVEV (reference sequence). CDR3 DNA sequence: TGTGCCAGCAGTTTACAGTTCGAGGGCTATGGCTACACCTTC. It is translated as CASSLQFEGYGYTF.

This clonotype has a count of ten or more. The chain has TRBV4-1 and TRBJ2-3; D is ambiguous. Trimming stripped 3 bases from V and 3 bases from J, with 4 bases between. Germline values: CDR1 MGHRA, CDR2 YSYEKL. The CDR3 length is 12 residues. CDR3 sequence reads: CASSHTTDTQYF. The DNA of the CDR3 is TGCGCCAGCAGCCACACGACAGATACGCAGTATTTT.

This clonotype was seen more than once but under ten times. The chain couples TRBV3-1 to TRBJ1-2; tentatively, D is TRBD1 (6 bases). The germline V gene encodes CDR1 LGHDT and CDR2 YNNKEL (reference sequence). V was clipped by 2 bases and J by 7 bases, with 11 bases between them. The CDR3 length is 13 residues. The CDR3 loop is CASSQLRGTGYTF. CDR3 coding DNA: TGTGCCAGCAGCCAACTCAGGGGTACTGGCTACACCTTC.

The table lists this clonotype with many counts. A much larger clone lies a single base off, so this may be a read error. The chain employs TRBV4-2 and TRBJ2-7; D not certain. Germline V CDR1 and CDR2: LGHNA, YNFKEQ. CDR3 length: 12 residues. V dropped 0 bases and J dropped 2 bases, with 2 bases sitting between them. CDR3 in amino acids: CASSQETYEQYF. The CDR3 DNA sequence: TGTGCCAGCAGCCAAGAAACCTACGAGCAGTACTTC.

The CDR3: CASSVSVGGGYTF. The CDR3 bases are TGTGCCAGCAGCGTATCGGTAGGGGGTGGCTACACCTTC. V gene TRBV9 combines with J gene TRBJ1-2; TRBD1 might be the D (6 bases). Deletions cut 1 base from V and 7 bases from J, with 11 bases between. Germline V gene lookup returns CDR1 SGDLS and CDR2 YYNGEE. This CDR3 has 13 residues.